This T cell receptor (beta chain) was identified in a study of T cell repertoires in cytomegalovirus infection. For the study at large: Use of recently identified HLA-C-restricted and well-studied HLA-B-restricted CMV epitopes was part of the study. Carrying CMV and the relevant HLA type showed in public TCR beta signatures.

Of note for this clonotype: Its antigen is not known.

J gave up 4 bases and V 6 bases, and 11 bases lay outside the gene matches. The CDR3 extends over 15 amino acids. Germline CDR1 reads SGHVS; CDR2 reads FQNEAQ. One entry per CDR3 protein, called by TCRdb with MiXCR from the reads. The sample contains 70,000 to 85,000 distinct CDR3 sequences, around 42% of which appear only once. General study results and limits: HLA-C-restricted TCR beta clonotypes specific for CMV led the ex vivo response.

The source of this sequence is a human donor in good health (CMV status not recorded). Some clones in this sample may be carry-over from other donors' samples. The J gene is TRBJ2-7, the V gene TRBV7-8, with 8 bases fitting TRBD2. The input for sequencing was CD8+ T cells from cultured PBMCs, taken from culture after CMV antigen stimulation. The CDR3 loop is CASSPSGGSLYEQYF. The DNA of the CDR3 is TGTGCCAGCAGTCCCAGCGGGGGAAGTCTTTACGAGCAGTACTTC.